These 32 T cell receptor beta chains came from one sample sequenced in a study of blood T cell repertoires in COVID-19. Repertoires were generated with immunoSEQ multiplex PCR, while TCRdb's copy carries only in-frame clones and drops some. The data hold fewer than 180,000 clones, with roughly 87% observed a single time. Sequencing was done on a sample of peripheral blood. These receptor sequences come from a woman aged 55 to 70 with active or convalescent COVID-19.

The genes are TRBV5-1 and TRBJ1-4; no clear D. The CDR3 consists of 13 residues. Deletions cut 0 bases from V and 10 bases from J, with 10 bases between. Looked up from germline, CDR1 is SGHRS and CDR2 is YFSETQ. The CDR3 bases are TGCGCCAGCAGCTTGGACGAGGTCGGAAAACTGTTTTTT. Translated, it gives CASSLDEVGKLFF.

This clone was found many times. The rearrangement joins TRBV3-1 (or the pseudogene TRBV3-2) to TRBJ2-2; tentative D call: TRBD1 (5 bases). The CDR3 runs 13 residues. Trimming removed 5 bases from V and 5 bases from J, with 9 bases in between. CDR1 is LGHDT and CDR2 is YNNKEL in the germline V gene (reference sequence). CDR3 sequence reads: CASSKYRTGELFF. The CDR3 bases are TGTGCCAGCAGCAAATACAGGACCGGGGAGCTGTTTTTT.

The V call is TRBV2, the J call TRBJ1-1; a weak D match, TRBD1 (5 bases). Germline CDR1 SNHLY, CDR2 FYNNEI. V lost 6 bases, J lost 5 bases, and 10 bases lay in between. This CDR3 region has 12 residues. For the CDR3, the DNA is TGTGCCAGCAGGGACATGAGAACTGAAGCTTTCTTT. Translating it yields CASRDMRTEAFF.

The chain couples TRBV7-9 to TRBJ1-2; weak D call: TRBD1 (6 bases). This CDR3 is 13 amino acids long. V was shortened by 2 bases and J by 6 bases, with 10 bases between the two germline ends. Germline V gene sequence: CDR1 SEHNR, CDR2 FQNEAQ (reference sequence). The CDR3 DNA reads TGTGCCAGCAGCTTAACAGGGTCGGATGGCTACACCTTC. It yields the protein CASSLTGSDGYTF. Complete variable domain (other parts from reference TRBV7-9 and TRBJ1-2): DTGVSQNPRHKITKRGQNVTFRCDPISEHNRLYWYRQTLGQGPEFLTYFQNEAQLEKSRLLSDRFSAERPKGSFSTLEIQRTEQGDSAMYLCASSLTGSDGYTFGSGTRLTVV.

The V call is TRBV5-1, the J call TRBJ2-1; the match to TRBD2 covers 13 bases. Germline V gene lookup returns CDR1 SGHRS and CDR2 YFSETQ. This CDR3 is 16 amino acids long. The V gene end was trimmed by 4 bases and the J gene end by 4 bases; junction bases not matched to a gene: 5. In DNA form, the CDR3 reads TGCGCCAGCAGCCAGACTAGCGGGGGGTGGTACAATGAGCAGTTCTTC. This sequence encodes CASSQTSGGWYNEQFF.

J is TRBJ2-5 and V is TRBV6-2 or TRBV6-3, with TRBD2 identical over 7 bases. Germline V gene sequence: CDR1 MNHEY, CDR2 SVGEGT. The junction had 10 bases not matched to a gene; V was cut back by 1 base and J by 5 bases. The CDR3 covers 16 residues. The CDR3 bases are TGTGCCAGCAGTTACTTGGCGGGGGAGACTGGGGAGACCCAGTACTTC. Translating it yields CASSYLAGETGETQYF.

This chain links TRBV6-2 or TRBV6-3 with TRBJ1-5; 8 bases are a match to TRBD1. Germline lookup yields CDR1 MNHEY and CDR2 SVGEGT. V trimming: 5 bases; J trimming: 3 bases; junction bases outside the gene matches: 12. The CDR3 has 17 amino acids. The CDR3 sequence is CASSTHRQGIHNQPQHF. DNA for the CDR3: TGTGCCAGCAGTACCCATCGACAGGGGATACACAATCAGCCCCAGCATTTT.

The rearrangement joins TRBV6-5 to TRBJ1-2; possibly TRBD1 for D (6 bases). CDR1 and CDR2 (germline): MNHEY, SVGAGI. This CDR3 has 12 residues. The ends were cut back, 7 bases at V and 7 bases at J, with 13 bases in the middle. CDR3 sequence (DNA): TGTGCCAGCACCGAAAGGGGGGGTGGCTACACCTTC. Translating gives CASTERGGGYTF.

The chain has TRBV12-3 or TRBV12-4 and TRBJ1-2, with D maybe TRBD1 (5 bases). V lost 3 bases and J lost 7, with 12 bases in between. The CDR3 loop spans 13 amino acids. DNA for the CDR3: TGTGCCAGCAGTTTGGGAGGGGCCTCTGGCTACACCTTC. Protein product: CASSLGGASGYTF.

The chain employs TRBV12-3 or TRBV12-4 and TRBJ1-1, with D uncertain. V was cut by 2 bases and J by 11 bases, with 9 bases left in between. The CDR3 totals 11 residues. The CDR3 here is CASSLSGSAFF. As DNA, the CDR3 is TGTGCCAGCAGTTTATCAGGATCGGCTTTCTTT.

This clone was detected once. The chain recombines TRBV10-2 with TRBJ1-3; 9 positions match TRBD1. Trimming removed 3 bases from V and 3 bases from J; junction bases left unmatched: 3. The CDR3 runs to 15 residues. In germline, CDR1 is WSHSY, CDR2 SAAADI. DNA of the CDR3: TGCGCCAGCAGTGAACAGGGGGCTATTGGAAACACCATATATTTT. Translation: CASSEQGAIGNTIYF.

This clone appeared a single time. The rearrangement uses TRBV9 and TRBJ1-1; 7 bases are a match to TRBD1. The CDR3 spans 13 residues. V dropped 4 bases and J dropped 4; count of bases not matched to a gene: 4. The V gene's germline CDR1 is SGDLS and CDR2 YYNGEE. The CDR3 protein is CASSRDRATEAFF. The CDR3 nucleotides are TGTGCCAGCAGCCGTGACAGGGCCACTGAAGCTTTCTTT.

The V gene is TRBV6-2 or TRBV6-3, the J gene TRBJ2-2; 8 positions agree with TRBD1. V lost 0 bases, J lost 4 bases, and 7 bases stayed unmatched. Looked up from germline, CDR1 is MNHEY and CDR2 is SVGEGT. This CDR3 is built from 17 residues. The CDR3 coding sequence is TGTGCCAGCAGTTACTCGAGCGGACAGGGTGTCACCGGGGAGCTGTTTTTT. Translation: CASSYSSGQGVTGELFF.

The chain links TRBV6-9 to TRBJ1-5; 8 bases line up with TRBD1. The CDR3 contains 15 residues. After removal of 4 bases from V and 5 bases from J, the junction contained 7 bases not matched to a gene. Germline V gene data show CDR1 as MNHGY and CDR2 as SVAAGI. The CDR3 loop is CASSFTGGRDQPQHF. The CDR3 DNA follows: TGTGCCAGCAGTTTTACAGGGGGAAGGGATCAGCCCCAGCATTTT.

The chain employs TRBV15 and TRBJ1-3, with D uncertain. Trimming removed 6 bases from V and 0 bases from J, with 6 bases in between. Germline CDR1 and CDR2: LNHNV and YYDKDF (reference sequence). The CDR3 consists of 13 residues. CDR3 in DNA: TGTGCCACCAGGATTAGCTCTGGAAACACCATATATTTT. Translating it yields CATRISSGNTIYF.

DNA for the CDR3: TGTGCCAGTAGTACTCGTTGGAGCGAGAACACTGAAGCTTTCTTT. Amino acid sequence: CASSTRWSENTEAFF. The chain recombines TRBV19 with TRBJ1-1, with D unresolved. Germline V lookup: CDR1 LNHDA, CDR2 SQIVND (reference sequence). V was trimmed by 4 bases and J by 1 base, leaving 13 bases between them. CDR3 length: 15 residues.

The chain employs TRBV11-2 and TRBJ2-2; 8 bases are shared with TRBD1. The CDR3 spans 16 residues. Germline V gives CDR1 SGHAT, CDR2 FQNNGV. V trimming: 2 bases; J trimming: 4 bases; junction bases outside the gene matches: 6. In DNA form, the CDR3 reads TGTGCCAGCAGCTTAAGTGCAGGGGGCTCCACCGGGGAGCTGTTTTTT. This sequence encodes CASSLSAGGSTGELFF.

The chain is built from TRBV12-3 or TRBV12-4 and TRBJ2-2; no definite D call. The CDR3 is made up of 12 amino acids. Trimming took off 6 bases at V and 1 base at J, with 3 bases between the two ends. The CDR3 here is CASSRNTGELFF. The CDR3 coding sequence is TGTGCCAGCAGCCGGAACACCGGGGAGCTGTTTTTT.

The rearrangement uses TRBV3-1 (or the pseudogene TRBV3-2) and TRBJ1-2, with a weak D call TRBD1 (6 bases). The CDR3 runs to 15 residues. The ends were cut back, 4 bases at V and 8 bases at J, with 20 bases in the middle. CDR1 and CDR2 from the germline V gene are LGHDT and YNNKEL (reference sequence). The DNA of the CDR3 is TGTGCCAGCAGCCCGTTACAGGGAGCCGGGATAGGCTACACCTTC. Its protein product is CASSPLQGAGIGYTF.

The V call is TRBV6-2 or TRBV6-3, the J call TRBJ1-1; 7 positions agree with TRBD1. The CDR3 is 17 residues long. Germline CDR1 MNHEY, CDR2 SVGEGT. V shed 5 bases and J 5 bases; nucleotides not matched to a gene: 17. In DNA, the CDR3 is TGTGCCAGCAGTCCCTGGACAGGTGCCGTAGGGGGGACTGAAGCTTTCTTT. It translates to CASSPWTGAVGGTEAFF.

This rearrangement joins TRBV15 to TRBJ2-3; perhaps TRBD1 as D (6 bases). Trimming took off 6 bases at V and 2 bases at J, with 12 bases between the two ends. This CDR3 contains 14 residues. Germline CDR1 is LNHNV and CDR2 is YYDKDF (reference sequence). The DNA for the CDR3 is TGTGCCACCAGTTGGACAGCCTTCACAGATACGCAGTATTTT. It encodes CATSWTAFTDTQYF.

This clone was recorded once. The chain links TRBV30 to TRBJ2-3, with 7 bases matching TRBD1. Trimming took 5 bases from V and 3 from J; bases not matched to a gene: 5. Germline assignment: CDR1 GTSNPN and CDR2 SVGIG (reference sequence). There are 13 residues in the CDR3. The CDR3 sequence is CAWGNRGTDTQYF. As DNA, the CDR3 is TGTGCCTGGGGGAACAGGGGAACAGATACGCAGTATTTT.

The chain couples TRBV18 to TRBJ2-1; 7 bases map to TRBD1. This CDR3 comprises 15 residues. Germline values: CDR1 KGHSH, CDR2 LQKENI. V dropped 3 bases and J dropped 0; count of bases not matched to a gene: 2. For the CDR3, the DNA is TGTGCCAGCTCACCGGACAGGAGCTCCTACAATGAGCAGTTCTTC. As protein: CASSPDRSSYNEQFF.

This sequence joins TRBV2 and TRBJ1-2, with 8 bases matching TRBD1. This CDR3 comprises 14 residues. Germline V lookup: CDR1 SNHLY, CDR2 FYNNEI. V shed 4 bases, J shed 8 bases, and the junction held 9 bases outside the gene matches. CDR3 nucleotides: TGTGCCAGCAGTGTACAGACAGGGGTAGGGGGCTACACCTTC. Its protein is CASSVQTGVGGYTF. The full variable domain, completed using reference TRBV2 and TRBJ1-2, is EPEVTQTPSHQVTQMGQEVILRCVPISNHLYFYWYRQILGQKVEFLVSFYNNEISEKSEIFDDQFSVERPDGSNFTLKIRSTKLEDSAMYFCASSVQTGVGGYTFGSGTRLTVV.

The chain carries TRBV2 and TRBJ2-1; 8 nucleotides match TRBD1. V dropped 3 bases and J dropped 7; count of bases not matched to a gene: 5. Germline CDR1 and CDR2: SNHLY and FYNNEI. The CDR3 has 14 residues. The CDR3 is CASSDQGAPNEQFF. In DNA form, the CDR3 reads TGTGCCAGCAGTGATCAGGGGGCGCCTAATGAGCAGTTCTTC.

This sequence joins TRBV18 and TRBJ1-3, with TRBD1 identical over 9 bases. V lost 4 bases and J lost 4; bases outside the gene matches: 8. This CDR3 is built from 16 residues. Germline V lookup: CDR1 KGHSH, CDR2 LQKENI. The CDR3 bases are TGTGCCAGCTCACTAATGGGACAGGGAGTCGGAAACACCATATATTTT. This translates into CASSLMGQGVGNTIYF.

The sample holds one count of this clone. The chain employs TRBV29-1 and TRBJ2-1, with 11 bases that match TRBD2. This CDR3 has 17 amino acids. V lost 6 bases and J lost 4; bases outside the gene matches: 14. Germline-derived CDR1 and CDR2 are SQVTM and ANQGSEA. This CDR3 is CSVETPNSGGAYNEQFF. Here the CDR3 DNA reads TGCAGCGTCGAAACCCCGAATAGCGGGGGGGCTTACAATGAGCAGTTCTTC.

This chain connects TRBV12-3 or TRBV12-4 to TRBJ1-1, with D possibly matching TRBD1 (5 bases). The V end was cut by 3 bases, the J end by 4 bases, with 9 bases between. The CDR3 is made up of 13 amino acids. The CDR3 DNA reads as TGTGCCAGCAGTTTCGGGGGGAGCACTGAAGCTTTCTTT. Amino acids: CASSFGGSTEAFF.

In this sample, this clone turned up once. This rearrangement joins TRBV15 to TRBJ1-1; a possible D gene is TRBD1 (5 bases). The V end was cut by 0 bases, the J end by 1 base, with 15 bases between. CDR1 and CDR2 (germline): LNHNV, YYDKDF (reference sequence). This CDR3 comprises 17 residues. CDR3 amino acids: CATSRDRTRAGNTEAFF. In DNA, the CDR3 is TGTGCCACCAGCAGAGATAGGACCAGGGCTGGGAACACTGAAGCTTTCTTT. Full variable domain (remainder filled in from reference TRBV15 and TRBJ1-1): DAMVIQNPRYQVTQFGKPVTLSCSQTLNHNVMYWYQQKSSQAPKLLFHYYDKDFNNEADTPDNFQSRRPNTSFCFLDIRSPGLGDTAMYLCATSRDRTRAGNTEAFFGQGTRLTVV.

The chain couples TRBV6-2 or TRBV6-3 to TRBJ2-4; D perhaps matches TRBD2 (5 bases). Trimming took off 6 bases at V and 3 bases at J, with 12 bases between the two ends. Germline V gene sequence: CDR1 MNHEY, CDR2 SVGEGT. This CDR3 comprises 14 residues. CDR3 protein: CASSPRGGKNIQYF. The CDR3 nucleotides read TGTGCCAGCAGCCCCCGGGGTGGCAAAAACATTCAGTACTTC.

The chain couples TRBV18 to TRBJ1-3; possible D gene TRBD1, 6 bases. CDR3 size: 14 residues. Trimming took 3 bases from V and 4 from J, leaving 10 bases between them. The V gene's germline CDR1 is KGHSH and CDR2 LQKENI. Here the CDR3 DNA reads TGTGCCAGCTCACCCCAGGGGTTCGGAAACACCATATATTTT. Translation: CASSPQGFGNTIYF. Full variable domain (outside the CDR3, taken from reference TRBV18 and TRBJ1-3): NAGVMQNPRHLVRRRGQEARLRCSPMKGHSHVYWYRQLPEEGLKFMVYLQKENIIDESGMPKERFSAEFPKEGPSILRIQQVVRGDSAAYFCASSPQGFGNTIYFGEGSWLTVV.

Many counts were recorded for this clone. The chain has TRBV12-3 or TRBV12-4 and TRBJ2-1, with a possible D match to TRBD1 (5 bases). CDR3 length: 13 amino acids. Trimming shortened V by 5 bases and J by 7 bases, and 12 bases separated the two germline ends. The CDR3 coding sequence is TGTGCCAGCAGTACCCAGGGAACGAATGAGCAGTTCTTC. It specifies CASSTQGTNEQFF.